This T cell receptor beta chain appears in the sequencing data of a study of identifying expanded T cells in peripheral blood. The study's findings and limits: Variance in clone template counts between approximately two-week samples significantly increased with total template count across all healthy donors.

Collection occurred without any documented infections or immune events in donors. Concerning this clone: The antigen is not known.

The protocol was immunoSEQ multiplex PCR, while the TCRdb copy is restricted to in-frame clones and leaves out a portion. The sample carries roughly 120,000 clones, 88% recorded once. Sequencing input: blood. This receptor was identified in a person aged 18 to 70 in good health.

As DNA, the CDR3 is TGCAGTGCTACTCCGTGGGGATACTTC. This codes for CSATPWGYF. This rearrangement joins TRBV20-1 to TRBJ2-7; D is unresolved. CDR1 and CDR2 (germline): DFQATT, SNEGSKA (reference sequence). V was shortened by 4 bases and J by 13 bases, with 11 bases between the two germline ends. This CDR3 spans 9 amino acids.